The clone carrying this T cell receptor beta chain has a handful of counts. This sample is part of a study of OX40 agonist ivuxolimab in advanced cancers. About the research overall: Of the patients, three showed partial responses, one with hepatocellular carcinoma and two with cutaneous melanoma.

With autoimmune disease history or systemic immunosuppression, patients were excluded. The repertoire was sequenced with immunoSEQ multiplex PCR; TCRdb's copy has only in-frame clones and lacks some. This sample has 55,000 to 80,000 clones; about nine tenths occur once, and the top ten carry approximately 1.2%. The clonotype was recovered from an adult with an advanced solid tumor such as melanoma, head and neck, liver or kidney cancer. Sequences were derived from CD4+ or CD8+ T cells sorted from blood, sampled in a trial of the OX40 agonist ivuxolimab.

The CDR3 region is CASSPRDRGTNRELFF. The DNA of the CDR3 is TGTGCCAGTAGTCCCCGGGACAGGGGAACTAACCGGGAGCTGTTTTTT. V and J are TRBV19 and TRBJ2-2; the match to TRBD1 covers 10 bases. This CDR3 is built from 16 residues. Germline CDR1 is LNHDA and CDR2 is SQIVND (reference sequence). Trimming cost V 5 bases and J 9 bases; bases outside gene matches: 12.